Below are 18 T cell receptor beta chains sequenced from a single sample in a study of cytotoxic CD8 clonotypes in ibrutinib-treated CLL. Assay: immunoSEQ multiplex PCR; the TCRdb copy retains only in-frame clones and omits some. This sample has around 91,000 clones, with around 84% found just once. Specimen: PBMCs, collected before ibrutinib treatment. Receptor source: a human donor with chronic lymphocytic leukemia.

The DNA of the CDR3 is TGTGCCAGCAGTTACTTGGCGGGAGGGGGCTCCTACGAGCAGTACTTC. Translated, it gives CASSYLAGGGSYEQYF. V usage is TRBV6-5 and J usage is TRBJ2-7, with TRBD2 matching 9 bases. After removal of 1 base from V and 0 bases from J, the junction contained 4 bases not matched to a gene. Germline-derived CDR1 and CDR2 are MNHEY and SVGAGI. The CDR3 covers 16 residues.

This chain joins TRBV5-8 and TRBJ2-3; 13 nucleotides align to TRBD2. Germline values: CDR1 SGHTS, CDR2 YDEGEE. CDR3 length equals 17 residues. V was pared by 4 bases and J by 6 bases, with 11 bases of the junction left unmatched. The CDR3 sequence: CASSRTKILAGGDTQYF. The CDR3 coding sequence is TGTGCCAGCAGCCGAACCAAAATACTAGCGGGAGGGGATACGCAGTATTTT.

This clone was picked up one time. The chain joins TRBV15 to TRBJ2-5; D remains unclear. CDR1 and CDR2 from the germline V gene are LNHNV and YYDKDF (reference sequence). The CDR3 spans 13 residues. Trimming left V 5 bases short and J 7 bases short, with 14 bases between. CDR3 bases: TGTGCCACCAGCGGGTTAGGGCTTGGGACCCAGTACTTC. It codes for CATSGLGLGTQYF.

This sequence joins TRBV27 and TRBJ2-3; 8 bases line up with TRBD2. Unmatched junction bases numbered 7, after V lost 6 bases and J lost 5 bases. Per germline, CDR1 MNHEY and CDR2 SMNVEV (reference sequence). The CDR3 runs to 14 residues. The CDR3 coding sequence is TGTGCCAGCAGGTTACTAGCGGCCGGAGATACGCAGTATTTT. As protein: CASRLLAAGDTQYF.

This clone came up once. V and J are TRBV6-6 and TRBJ2-1, with unresolved D. The germline CDR1 and CDR2 sequences are MNHNY and SVGAGI (reference sequence). The CDR3 covers 13 residues. The ends were cut back, 2 bases at V and 8 bases at J, with 10 bases in the middle. CDR3 amino acids: CASSYPAPDEQFF. The CDR3 nucleotides are TGTGCCAGCAGTTACCCGGCTCCCGATGAGCAGTTCTTC.

V is TRBV6-5 and J is TRBJ1-1; a possible D gene is TRBD1 (5 bases). The CDR3 runs to 14 residues. The germline V gene has CDR1 MNHEY and CDR2 SVGAGI. V was pared by 7 bases and J by 0 bases, with 12 bases between. The CDR3 DNA reads TGTGCCAGCACCCGGGGAGGGGTGAACACTGAAGCTTTCTTT. Translated, it gives CASTRGGVNTEAFF.

The V call is TRBV28, the J call TRBJ2-7, with 11 bases fitting TRBD2. Looked up from germline, CDR1 is MDHEN and CDR2 is SYDVKM. V gave up 6 bases and J gave up 2 bases; unmatched junction bases: 6. This CDR3 comprises 15 residues. The CDR3 bases are TGTGCCAGCAGCCCGATAGCGGGAGGGCCCTACGAGCAGTACTTC. This translates into CASSPIAGGPYEQYF.

The V gene is TRBV9, the J gene TRBJ2-3; 11 positions match TRBD2. V was clipped by 2 bases and J by 2 bases; unmatched bases: 4. The CDR3 extends over 16 amino acids. Germline V gives CDR1 SGDLS, CDR2 YYNGEE. The CDR3 region has the DNA TGTGCCAGCAGCGTCGGGACTAGCGGCTTCACAGATACGCAGTATTTT. Translating gives CASSVGTSGFTDTQYF.

The genes are TRBV7-2 and TRBJ1-1, with 8 bases identical to TRBD1. CDR1 is SGHTA, CDR2 FQGNSA, per germline. This CDR3 region has 14 residues. After removal of 5 bases from V and 6 bases from J, the junction contained 8 bases not matched to a gene. In nucleotides, the CDR3 is TGTGCCAGCAGCACGACAGGGGTTGGGGCTGAAGCTTTCTTT. Its translation: CASSTTGVGAEAFF.

The V and J genes are TRBV5-1 and TRBJ1-3; a possible D gene is TRBD1 (5 bases). This CDR3 is built from 16 residues. Germline V gene sequence: CDR1 SGHRS, CDR2 YFSETQ. Trimming pared 4 bases from V and 0 bases from J, leaving 14 bases between. The CDR3 DNA sequence: TGCGCCAGCAGCCAGGGCGGCGGAAGCTCTGGAAACACCATATATTTT. Protein product: CASSQGGGSSGNTIYF.

The chain combines TRBV5-4 with TRBJ1-1; no clear D. CDR1 is SGHNT, CDR2 YYREEE, per germline (reference sequence). Trimming pared 1 base from V and 0 bases from J, leaving 10 bases between. The CDR3 runs to 15 residues. The CDR3 loop reads CASSLSLGMNTEAFF. The CDR3 DNA reads TGTGCCAGCAGCTTGAGTTTGGGAATGAACACTGAAGCTTTCTTT.

V gene TRBV7-3 combines with J gene TRBJ1-3; D gene unclear. Germline lookup yields CDR1 SGHTA and CDR2 FQGTGA. This CDR3 contains 13 residues. V was pared by 5 bases and J by 4 bases, with 9 bases between. The CDR3 bases are TGTGCCAGCAGCCTAAGCGCGGGAAACACCATATATTTT. Encoded protein: CASSLSAGNTIYF.

This clone was recorded many times. The chain couples TRBV27 to TRBJ2-2; tentative D call: TRBD2 (5 bases). The germline V gene encodes CDR1 MNHEY and CDR2 SMNVEV (reference sequence). Trimming took off 2 bases at V and 5 bases at J, with 18 bases between the two ends. The CDR3 has 17 amino acids. In nucleotides, the CDR3 is TGTGCCAGCAGTTTAATCGTGTCAGCGGTAACGACCGGGGAGCTGTTTTTT. It is translated as CASSLIVSAVTTGELFF.

V is TRBV5-6 and J is TRBJ1-4; TRBD1 agrees at 8 bases. Per the germline V gene, CDR1 is SGHDT and CDR2 is YYEEEE. CDR3 length: 14 amino acids. Germline trimming cut 7 bases from V and 4 bases from J; bases unmatched to any gene: 6. The CDR3 spells CASGPGGFNEKLFF. The CDR3 region has the DNA TGTGCCAGCGGCCCAGGGGGCTTTAATGAAAAACTGTTTTTT.

V usage is TRBV7-6 and J usage is TRBJ2-3; 7 bases match TRBD2. Germline-derived CDR1 and CDR2 are SGHVS and FNYEAQ. This CDR3 has 14 residues. With V trimmed by 3 bases and J by 0 bases, 0 bases remained unmatched. The CDR3 sequence is CASSFSGSTDTQYF. The CDR3 DNA follows: TGTGCCAGCAGCTTTAGCGGGAGCACAGATACGCAGTATTTT.

The chain joins TRBV6-6 to TRBJ2-7, with 10 bases fitting TRBD2. This CDR3 spans 15 amino acids. J gave up 6 bases and V 7 bases, and 12 bases lay outside the gene matches. The germline V gene has CDR1 MNHNY and CDR2 SVGAGI (reference sequence). The chain's CDR3 is CASTGRLAGLGEQYF. The CDR3 DNA reads TGTGCCAGCACCGGGAGACTAGCGGGTCTCGGCGAGCAGTACTTC.

The rearrangement links TRBV11-2 to TRBJ1-1; D is possibly TRBD1 (5 bases). V was trimmed by 3 bases and J by 1 base, leaving 6 bases between them. The CDR3 has 13 amino acids. The V gene's germline CDR1 is SGHAT and CDR2 FQNNGV. The CDR3 is CASSFRGNTEAFF. The CDR3 nucleotides read TGTGCCAGCAGCTTTAGGGGGAACACTGAAGCTTTCTTT. Full variable domain (missing parts from reference TRBV11-2 and TRBJ1-1): EAGVAQSPRYKIIEKRQSVAFWCNPISGHATLYWYQQILGQGPKLLIQFQNNGVVDDSQLPKDRFSAERLKGVDSTLKIQPAKLEDSAVYLCASSFRGNTEAFFGQGTRLTVV.

The gene calls are TRBV5-5 and TRBJ2-1; TRBD1 aligns across 10 bases. The CDR3 length is 14 residues. Trimming cost V 7 bases and J 7 bases; bases outside gene matches: 8. Germline CDR1 and CDR2: SGHKS and YYEKEE (reference sequence). The DNA of the CDR3 is TGTGCCAGCCAGTGGGGACAGGGGTGGAATGAGCAGTTCTTC. It encodes CASQWGQGWNEQFF. The full variable domain, in which reference TRBV5-5 and TRBJ2-1 provide the parts outside the CDR3, is DAGVTQSPTHLIKTRGQQVTLRCSPISGHKSVSWYQQVLGQGPQFIFQYYEKEERGRGNFPDRFSARQFPNYSSELNVNALLLGDSALYLCASQWGQGWNEQFFGPGTRLTVL.